The 2 T cell receptor beta chains below all came from one sample that was sequenced in a study of blood T cell repertoires in COVID-19. Only in-frame clones appear in the TCRdb table, and some are missing; sequencing was by immunoSEQ multiplex PCR. Of 400,000 or so clones in the sample, around 87% were seen once. Input material: PBMCs or T cells enriched from blood (not recorded which). The source of these receptors is a man aged 35 to 55 in a cohort exposed to, infected with or recovered from COVID-19 (not recorded which).

V gene TRBV5-5 combines with J gene TRBJ1-2; TRBD1 matches 11 bases. Germline V gene sequence: CDR1 SGHKS, CDR2 YYEKEE (reference sequence). V lost 4 bases, J lost 6 bases, and 5 bases stayed unmatched. The CDR3 sequence is 14 residues long. The CDR3 bases are TGTGCCAGCAGCCAGGACAGGGGGCTTGATGGCTACACCTTC. Translated, it gives CASSQDRGLDGYTF.

The genes are TRBV10-3 and TRBJ2-5; 7 nucleotides match TRBD2. The CDR3 runs 13 residues. V was clipped by 8 bases and J by 4 bases; unmatched bases: 7. Germline CDR1 and CDR2: ENHRY and SYGVKD. The CDR3 sequence is CAISPGGRETQYF. The CDR3 DNA follows: TGTGCCATCTCCCCGGGAGGTAGAGAGACCCAGTACTTC.